The clone carrying this TCR beta chain was seen many times. The data originate from a study of T-cell reconstitution after alpha-beta-depleted transplantation in children. Unique molecular identifiers were incorporated during preparation of the TCRbeta library. TCRdb reprocessed the PCR reads with MiXCR, giving one entry per CDR3 protein. The sample records over 85,000 distinct CDR3 sequences, about a tenth being singletons. Germline V gene lookup returns CDR1 SGHTA and CDR2 FQGNSA. The CDR3 has 18 amino acids. The germline V and J ends were trimmed by 0 bases and 0 bases, with 16 bases remaining between them.

Specimen: PBMCs from the stem cell graft donor, collected from the stem cell graft. This sequence originates from a human donor who donated a stem cell graft to a child with acute lymphoblastic leukemia. The chain joins TRBV7-2 to TRBJ2-3, with D possibly matching TRBD2 (5 bases). CDR3 amino acids: CASSLATPGKRSTDTQYF. The CDR3 DNA reads TGTGCCAGCAGCTTAGCGACCCCCGGGAAAAGGAGCACAGATACGCAGTATTTT.